The clone carrying this T cell receptor beta chain has a single count. Its antigen remains unknown. This specimen belongs to a study of T cell repertoires and HLA-DP antigens. Germline loops: CDR1 SGHRS, CDR2 YFSETQ. CDR3 length: 15 amino acids. The germline V and J ends were trimmed by 3 bases and 2 bases, with 14 bases remaining between them. Amplification used primers for 54 TRBV and 13 TRBJ segments. The table came from immunoSEQ multiplex PCR; TCRdb's copy has only in-frame clones and leaves some out. Among 65,000 to 90,000 clones listed, about four fifths were seen once. The sequence was obtained from a man aged 55 to 70 in good health and CMV-seronegative. The chain is built from TRBV5-1 and TRBJ1-1, with no clear D. The sequenced sample was CD4+ T cells from PBMCs. In nucleotides, the CDR3 is TGCGCCAGCAGCTCTAGGTCCGGCCGAAACACTGAAGCTTTCTTT. Translated, it gives CASSSRSGRNTEAFF.